The sample holds a few counts of the clone carrying this T cell receptor (beta chain). Antigen unknown. The authors made TCR beta libraries by quantitative 5'-RACE with molecular barcodes. TCRdb reanalysed the 5' RACE reads using MiXCR and keeps one entry per CDR3 protein. The sample consists of approximately 440,000 distinct CDR3 sequences, approximately 17% of them appearing once. The ends lost 4 bases at V and 5 bases at J; junction bases unmatched: 9. The CDR3 totals 14 residues. In germline, CDR1 is DFQATT, CDR2 SNEGSKA (reference sequence). These data originate in a study of CD8 T cells in ankylosing spondylitis. Study-wide results and caveats: The clones that were linked to disease were reported to be significantly enriched in matched synovial fluid samples from ankylosing spondylitis patients. Ankylosing spondylitis blood seemed to carry a telltale TCR beta motif made of seven or eight highly homologous variants.

The rearrangement uses TRBV20-1 and TRBJ2-3; 7 bases are a match to TRBD2. The sample taken for sequencing was blood, either unsorted or a sorted T cell fraction (not recorded which). The clonotype originates from a male donor with ankylosing spondylitis. The CDR3 DNA sequence: TGCAGTGCTATCTGGACGGGGGGTGGAGATACGCAGTATTTT. Its translation: CSAIWTGGGDTQYF.